This T cell receptor beta chain comes out of a study of T cell responses to AZD1222 COVID-19 vaccine. TCRdb's copy holds only in-frame clones and misses some; the assay was immunoSEQ multiplex PCR. The sample includes roughly 65,000 clones, 88% of them seen just once. CDR1 is MNHNY, CDR2 SVGAGI, per germline (reference sequence). Trimming removed 6 bases from V and 3 bases from J, with 14 bases in between. The CDR3 sequence is 14 residues long. The clonotype comes from an adult in good health. V and J are TRBV6-6 and TRBJ1-2; D gene uncertain. The sequences come from peripheral blood, collected on day 0 of AZD1222 vaccination. DNA for the CDR3: TGTGCCAGCAGCCGACGGGAATCCTACTATGGCTACACCTTC. It is translated as CASSRRESYYGYTF.